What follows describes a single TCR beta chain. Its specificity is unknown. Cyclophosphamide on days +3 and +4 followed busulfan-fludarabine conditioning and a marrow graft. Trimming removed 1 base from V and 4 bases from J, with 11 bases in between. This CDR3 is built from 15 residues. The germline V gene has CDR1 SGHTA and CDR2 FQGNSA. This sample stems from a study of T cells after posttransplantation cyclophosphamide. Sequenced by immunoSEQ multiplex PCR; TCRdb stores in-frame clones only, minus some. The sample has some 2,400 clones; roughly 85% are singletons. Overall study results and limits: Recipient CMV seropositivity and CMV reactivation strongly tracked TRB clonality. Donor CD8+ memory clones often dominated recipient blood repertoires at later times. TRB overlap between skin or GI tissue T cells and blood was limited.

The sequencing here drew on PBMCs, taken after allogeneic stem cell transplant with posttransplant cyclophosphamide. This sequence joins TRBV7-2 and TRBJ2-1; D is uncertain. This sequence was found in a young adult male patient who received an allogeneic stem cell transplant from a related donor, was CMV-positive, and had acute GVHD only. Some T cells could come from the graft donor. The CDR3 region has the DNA TGTGCCAGCAGCTTAGGGCGCGGAACGTACAATGAGCAGTTCTTC. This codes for CASSLGRGTYNEQFF. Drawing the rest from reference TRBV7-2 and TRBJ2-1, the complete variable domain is GAGVSQSPSNKVTEKGKDVELRCDPISGHTALYWYRQSLGQGLEFLIYFQGNSAPDKSGLPSDRFSAERTGGSVSTLTIQRTQQEDSAVYLCASSLGRGTYNEQFFGPGTRLTVL.